The T cell receptor (beta chain) under discussion was sequenced for a study of T cell changes during pregnancy in multiple sclerosis. The assay was immunoSEQ multiplex PCR, and TCRdb's table has in-frame clones only and misses some. The repertoire has around 60,000 clones, roughly 93% of them found once; the top ten carry roughly 0.35%. The germline gives CDR1 SGHRS, CDR2 YFSETQ. The CDR3 extends over 14 amino acids. V was cut by 2 bases and J by 3 bases, with 10 bases left in between. This specimen consisted of CD4+ T cells from peripheral blood mononuclear cells, obtained before pregnancy. The origin of this receptor is a female donor with multiple sclerosis, enrolled in a pregnancy study. V and J are TRBV5-1 and TRBJ2-3; maybe TRBD1 (6 bases). DNA for the CDR3: TGCGCCAGCAGCTTTAGGGGGTCGACAGATACGCAGTATTTT. Residues: CASSFRGSTDTQYF.